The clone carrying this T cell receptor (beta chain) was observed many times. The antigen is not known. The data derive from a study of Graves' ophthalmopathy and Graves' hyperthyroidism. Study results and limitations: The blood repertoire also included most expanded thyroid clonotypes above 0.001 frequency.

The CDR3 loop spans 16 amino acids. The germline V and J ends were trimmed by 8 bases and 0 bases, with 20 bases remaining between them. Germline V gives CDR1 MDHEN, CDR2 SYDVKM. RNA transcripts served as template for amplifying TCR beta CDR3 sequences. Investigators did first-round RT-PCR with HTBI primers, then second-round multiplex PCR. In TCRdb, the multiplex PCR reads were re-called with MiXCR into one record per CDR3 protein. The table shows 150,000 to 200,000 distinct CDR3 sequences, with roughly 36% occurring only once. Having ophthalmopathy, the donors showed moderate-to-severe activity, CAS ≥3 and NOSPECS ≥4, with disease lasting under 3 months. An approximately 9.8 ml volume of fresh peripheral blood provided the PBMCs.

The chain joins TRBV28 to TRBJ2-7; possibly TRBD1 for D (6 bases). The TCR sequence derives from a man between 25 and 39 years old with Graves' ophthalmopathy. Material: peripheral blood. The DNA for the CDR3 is TGTGCCAGCTCCCGGACAGAAGACCGCAGCTCCTACGAGCAGTACTTC. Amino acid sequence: CASSRTEDRSSYEQYF.